These 27 T cell receptor beta chains originate from one sample sequenced in a study of regulatory T cells in long-lasting Graves disease. In building TCR beta libraries, iRepertoire HTBI primers were used together with Arm-PCR of CDR3 regions. TCRdb reprocessed the multiplex PCR reads via MiXCR and lists one record per CDR3 protein. The data hold 360,000 or so distinct CDR3 sequences, with roughly 12% observed a single time. Time point described: newly diagnosed GD, antithyroid drugs for less than 3 months. PBMC RNA served as the TCR library source. This sample was also put to use in a study of T cells in Graves' hyperthyroidism and ophthalmopathy.

Specimen: peripheral blood mononuclear cells (PBMCs), collected at new diagnosis, from a patient treated with antithyroid drugs. These TCRs come from a woman aged 18-35 years with Graves disease.

In regard to this clonotype: A much larger clone sits a single nucleotide away, making a read error possible. V usage is TRBV18 and J usage is TRBJ1-1; 7 nucleotides align to TRBD1. This CDR3 has 13 residues. CDR1 and CDR2 (germline): KGHSH, LQKENI. The CDR3 loop reads CASTTGENTQAFF. The CDR3 nucleotides are TGTGCCAGTACAACAGGGGAGAACACTCAAGCTTTCTTT.

This clonotype showed up just a few times. The chain is built from TRBV5-6 and TRBJ2-2; 7 bases map to TRBD1. Germline CDR1 is SGHDT and CDR2 is YYEEEE. V gave up 3 bases and J gave up 4 bases; unmatched junction bases: 0. This CDR3 comprises 13 residues. CDR3 DNA sequence: TGTGCCAGCAGCTGGGACAGCACCGGGGAGCTGTTTTTT. Translating gives CASSWDSTGELFF. The full variable domain, its missing parts supplied by reference TRBV5-6 and TRBJ2-2, is DAGVTQSPTHLIKTRGQQVTLRCSPKSGHDTVSWYQQALGQGPQFIFQYYEEEERQRGNFPDRFSGHQFPNYSSELNVNALLLGDSALYLCASSWDSTGELFFGEGSRLTVL.

This clonotype was seen at least ten times. The chain recombines TRBV7-2 with TRBJ1-1; no firm D call. Germline CDR1 SGHTA, CDR2 FQGNSA. V was trimmed by 5 bases and J by 3 bases, leaving 13 bases between them. This CDR3 has 14 residues. The CDR3 sequence: CASSPAPMDTEAFF. CDR3 nucleotide sequence: TGTGCCAGCAGCCCCGCCCCGATGGACACTGAAGCTTTCTTT.

This clonotype occurred a few times. The rearrangement uses TRBV7-2 and TRBJ2-1, with 10 positions matching TRBD2. V gave up 5 bases and J gave up 8 bases; unmatched junction bases: 21. The germline V gene encodes CDR1 SGHTA and CDR2 FQGNSA. The CDR3 sequence is 19 residues long. In DNA, the CDR3 is TGTGCCAGCAGCCCACTAGCGGGGACGGTAAAAGGCACGCAGGATGAGCAGTTCTTC. Its protein product is CASSPLAGTVKGTQDEQFF.

The chain carries TRBV2 and TRBJ1-1; possible D gene TRBD1, 5 bases. Trimming stripped 6 bases from V and 0 bases from J, with 14 bases between. The germline CDR1 and CDR2 sequences are SNHLY and FYNNEI. The CDR3 length is 15 residues. This CDR3 reads CASRPDRFLNTEAFF. The CDR3 coding sequence is TGTGCCAGCAGGCCTGACAGATTCCTGAACACTGAAGCTTTCTTT.

This clonotype was observed at least ten times. The gene calls are TRBV27 and TRBJ2-7; maybe TRBD1 (6 bases). The germline V gene has CDR1 MNHEY and CDR2 SMNVEV (reference sequence). V lost 6 bases and J lost 6, with 18 bases in between. This CDR3 region has 14 residues. In DNA form, the CDR3 reads TGTGCCAGCAGAACCACGGTTCTAGGGGGCGAGCAGTACTTC. Protein: CASRTTVLGGEQYF.

This clonotype appeared many times. The gene calls are TRBV6-2 or TRBV6-3 and TRBJ1-2, with TRBD1 matching 8 bases. The V segment lost 6 bases and the J segment 8 bases; nucleotides outside the gene matches: 8. The CDR3 sequence is 13 residues long. Germline V gives CDR1 MNHEY, CDR2 SVGEGT. CDR3: CASRETGEEGYTF. Here the CDR3 DNA reads TGTGCCAGCAGAGAGACAGGGGAGGAAGGCTACACCTTC.

This rearrangement joins TRBV6-1 to TRBJ1-5, with D possibly being TRBD1 (5 bases). In germline, CDR1 is MNHNS, CDR2 SASEGT. V gave up 6 bases and J gave up 6 bases, with 15 bases separating them. This CDR3 is built from 14 residues. The CDR3 loop is CASRDRWVAQPQHF. The CDR3 bases are TGTGCCAGCAGAGACAGATGGGTAGCTCAGCCCCAGCATTTT.

This clonotype showed up many times. The chain links TRBV20-1 to TRBJ2-5; D unclear. This CDR3 is 13 amino acids long. V was trimmed by 5 bases and J by 1 base, leaving 11 bases between them. Looked up from germline, CDR1 is DFQATT and CDR2 is SNEGSKA (reference sequence). The CDR3 protein is CSARLGAQETQYF. In nucleotides, the CDR3 is TGCAGTGCTCGGTTGGGCGCCCAAGAGACCCAGTACTTC.

This clonotype was seen ten or more times. V usage is TRBV2 and J usage is TRBJ1-1, with 8 bases that match TRBD1. This CDR3 region has 15 residues. V lost 4 bases and J lost 3; bases outside the gene matches: 7. The V gene's germline CDR1 is SNHLY and CDR2 FYNNEI. The CDR3 sequence is CASSARTGSDTEAFF. The DNA of the CDR3 is TGTGCCAGCAGTGCACGGACAGGGTCGGACACTGAAGCTTTCTTT. The entire variable domain, with the rest obtained from reference TRBV2 and TRBJ1-1, is as follows: EPEVTQTPSHQVTQMGQEVILRCVPISNHLYFYWYRQILGQKVEFLVSFYNNEISEKSEIFDDQFSVERPDGSNFTLKIRSTKLEDSAMYFCASSARTGSDTEAFFGQGTRLTVV.

The chain recombines TRBV19 with TRBJ1-1, with D tentatively TRBD1 (6 bases). Trimming took 6 bases from V and 3 from J, leaving 14 bases between them. The length of the CDR3 is 14 residues. Germline V gene data show CDR1 as LNHDA and CDR2 as SQIVND (reference sequence). Here the CDR3 DNA reads TGTGCCAGTAGCGCTGACAGGTTCTACACTGAAGCTTTCTTT. Its protein is CASSADRFYTEAFF.

This clonotype was detected ten times or more. This chain links TRBV11-2 with TRBJ2-5; possibly TRBD1 for D (7 bases). The CDR3 covers 15 residues. V shed 3 bases and J shed 5 bases, with 16 bases lying between them. Germline V lookup: CDR1 SGHAT, CDR2 FQNNGV. CDR3 bases: TGTGCCAGCAGCTTGCGCAGGGGGAGCGGGGAGACCCAGTACTTC. It specifies CASSLRRGSGETQYF.

The chain employs TRBV12-3 or TRBV12-4 and TRBJ2-3; D is uncertain. V lost 5 bases, J lost 0 bases, and 9 bases lay in between. The CDR3 covers 14 residues. CDR3 sequence reads: CASSPSVSTDTQYF. CDR3 coding DNA: TGTGCCAGCAGTCCAAGTGTAAGCACAGATACGCAGTATTTT.

The gene calls are TRBV15 and TRBJ2-7; 7 positions agree with TRBD1. There are 18 residues in the CDR3. Germline assignment: CDR1 LNHNV and CDR2 YYDKDF (reference sequence). Germline trimming cut 0 bases from V and 4 bases from J; bases unmatched to any gene: 15. CDR3 residues: CATSRDPRGGPLGYEQYF. The CDR3 region has the DNA TGTGCCACCAGCAGAGATCCTAGAGGGGGCCCCCTCGGATACGAGCAGTACTTC.

This clonotype was found many times. This rearrangement joins TRBV27 to TRBJ1-2; D is uncertain. The V gene's germline CDR1 is MNHEY and CDR2 SMNVEV (reference sequence). V was trimmed by 2 bases and J by 4 bases, leaving 14 bases between them. The CDR3 extends over 15 amino acids. The CDR3 DNA sequence: TGTGCCAGCAGTTTAGGCCCGGCAAGCCCCTATGGCTACACCTTC. As protein: CASSLGPASPYGYTF.

This clonotype has a count of ten or more. The genes are TRBV6-1 and TRBJ1-1, with TRBD1 identical over 9 bases. The junction had 13 bases not matched to a gene; V was cut back by 8 bases and J by 0 bases. This CDR3 spans 17 amino acids. In germline, CDR1 is MNHNS, CDR2 SASEGT. CDR3 DNA sequence: TGTGCCAGCCACCTCGGGGGACAGGGACTTTTGAACACTGAAGCTTTCTTT. Protein product: CASHLGGQGLLNTEAFF.

The sample holds a few counts of this clonotype. The rearrangement uses TRBV25-1 and TRBJ2-3; D is ambiguous. The J call may be incorrect, as the DNA end agrees better with TRBJ2-7. This CDR3 region has 11 residues. Germline CDR1 reads MGHDK; CDR2 reads SYGVNS. CDR3 loop: CASSEHYEQYF. CDR3 DNA: TGTGCCAGCAGTGAACACTACGAGCAGTACTTC.

Notes on this clonotype: This may be a read error: a much more frequent sequence differs by one nucleotide. The rearrangement links TRBV7-8 to TRBJ2-1; the D gene is possibly TRBD1 (5 bases). TRBJ2-7 explains the end of the DNA better; the J call may be wrong. This CDR3 comprises 14 residues. Looked up from germline, CDR1 is SGHVS and CDR2 is FQNEAQ. This CDR3 reads CASSSRQYNNEQYF. The CDR3 DNA reads as TGTGCCAGCAGCTCTAGACAGTACAACAATGAGCAGTACTTC.

This clonotype was picked up many times. The chain recombines TRBV12-3 or TRBV12-4 with TRBJ2-5, with 10 bases identical to TRBD2. Trimming took 6 bases from V and 3 from J; bases not matched to a gene: 13. This CDR3 has 17 residues. CDR3 bases: TGTGCCAGCAGGACACTAGCGGGAAAAACGAACGAAGAGACCCAGTACTTC. Protein product: CASRTLAGKTNEETQYF.

The chain employs TRBV10-3 and TRBJ2-1, with TRBD1 as a possible D gene (5 bases). Germline CDR1 reads ENHRY; CDR2 reads SYGVKD. V dropped 10 bases and J dropped 8 bases, with 18 bases sitting between them. The CDR3 consists of 13 residues. DNA of the CDR3: TGTGCCAGCAGGGCGGATAATTTGGATGAGCAGTTCTTC. It yields the protein CASRADNLDEQFF.

This clonotype was recorded a few times. The chain combines TRBV7-3 with TRBJ1-1, with D unclear. The germline V and J ends were trimmed by 7 bases and 4 bases, with 13 bases remaining between them. The length of the CDR3 is 13 residues. The germline gives CDR1 SGHTA, CDR2 FQGTGA. This CDR3 reads CASKEGTLTEAFF. The CDR3 bases are TGTGCCAGCAAAGAGGGAACCCTCACTGAAGCTTTCTTT.

The chain couples TRBV7-2 to TRBJ2-1, with TRBD2 identical over 9 bases. CDR1 SGHTA and CDR2 FQGNSA come from the germline V gene. V lost 4 bases and J lost 7; bases outside the gene matches: 11. The CDR3 is 16 residues long. CDR3 protein: CASSWRGSGSVNEQFF. The CDR3 coding sequence is TGTGCCAGCAGCTGGAGGGGTAGCGGGAGCGTAAATGAGCAGTTCTTC. Together with reference TRBV7-2 and TRBJ2-1, the CDR3 gives the full variable domain: GAGVSQSPSNKVTEKGKDVELRCDPISGHTALYWYRQSLGQGLEFLIYFQGNSAPDKSGLPSDRFSAERTGGSVSTLTIQRTQQEDSAVYLCASSWRGSGSVNEQFFGPGTRLTVL.

This clonotype was seen many times. This sequence joins TRBV28 and TRBJ2-7; TRBD1 might be the D (6 bases). This CDR3 region has 16 residues. Germline lookup yields CDR1 MDHEN and CDR2 SYDVKM. Trimming took off 0 bases at V and 0 bases at J, with 12 bases between the two ends. The CDR3 sequence: CASSLWAGTSSYEQYF. DNA for the CDR3: TGTGCCAGCAGTTTATGGGCAGGGACAAGCTCCTACGAGCAGTACTTC.

This clonotype appeared many times. The chain couples TRBV7-9 to TRBJ2-5; D possibly corresponds to TRBD1 (6 bases). V lost 5 bases and J 3 bases, leaving 16 bases between the germline ends. This CDR3 is 15 amino acids long. The germline gives CDR1 SEHNR, CDR2 FQNEAQ (reference sequence). CDR3 sequence: CASSPGTRFEETQYF. As DNA, the CDR3 is TGTGCCAGCAGCCCCGGGACACGCTTCGAAGAGACCCAGTACTTC.

With regard to this clonotype: This could be a read error, since a much larger clone is one nucleotide away. The chain is built from TRBV12-3 or TRBV12-4 and TRBJ1-1; no reliable D call. Between the trimmed V and J ends, which lost 3 bases and 8 bases, there was a span of 10 bases. This CDR3 spans 12 amino acids. The DNA for the CDR3 is TGTGCCAGCAGTTTTCCCCCTTCGGAAGCTTTCTTT. It specifies CASSFPPSEAFF.

The chain uses TRBV7-9 and TRBJ1-4, with D unclear. Trimming removed 5 bases from V and 8 bases from J, with 15 bases in between. There are 14 residues in the CDR3. Germline V CDR1 and CDR2: SEHNR, FQNEAQ (reference sequence). For the CDR3, the DNA is TGTGCCAGCAGCCGGACGGTCATAGGGGAAAAACTGTTTTTT. Protein product: CASSRTVIGEKLFF.

V and J are TRBV3-1 and TRBJ2-1; 13 nucleotides line up with TRBD2. V lost 4 bases to trimming and J lost 8 bases; unmatched junction nucleotides: 14. This CDR3 has 18 residues. CDR1 and CDR2 from the germline V gene are LGHDT and YNNKEL (reference sequence). The CDR3 reads CASSPILAGGPDPDEQFF. The CDR3, as DNA: TGTGCCAGCAGCCCCATACTAGCGGGAGGGCCGGATCCGGATGAGCAGTTCTTC.